This T cell receptor (beta chain) was obtained from a study of blood T cell repertoires in COVID-19. The protocol was immunoSEQ multiplex PCR, while the TCRdb copy is restricted to in-frame clones and leaves out a portion. This sample has 98,000 or so clones, with roughly four fifths found just once. CDR1 is SNHLY, CDR2 FYNNEI, per germline. Germline trimming cut 5 bases from V and 0 bases from J; bases unmatched to any gene: 7. The CDR3 covers 16 residues. The chain has TRBV2 and TRBJ1-3; 7 bases map to TRBD1. This clonotype was sampled from a man aged 55 to 70 with acute or convalescent COVID-19. Sequencing was done on a sample of peripheral blood. CDR3 region: CASSIQGTSSGNTIYF. In DNA form, the CDR3 reads TGTGCCAGCAGTATACAGGGGACGAGCTCTGGAAACACCATATATTTT.